This T cell receptor (beta chain) was sequenced during a study of blood T cell repertoires in COVID-19. This clone is a singleton in its sample. Deletions cut 0 bases from V and 3 bases from J, with 14 bases between. CDR1 is MNHEY, CDR2 SMNVEV, per germline (reference sequence). The CDR3 length is 16 residues. Clones were sequenced by immunoSEQ multiplex PCR, and TCRdb holds only the in-frame ones, with some missing. In the table there are a few hundred thousand clones, about 82% of which are singletons. Input material: peripheral blood. The receptor was derived from a woman of 80 years or more with acute or convalescent COVID-19. This chain joins TRBV27 and TRBJ1-1; possibly TRBD1 for D (5 bases). The DNA of the CDR3 is TGTGCCAGCAGTTTATCTTTTTCTACAGGTCACACTGAAGCTTTCTTT. It specifies CASSLSFSTGHTEAFF.